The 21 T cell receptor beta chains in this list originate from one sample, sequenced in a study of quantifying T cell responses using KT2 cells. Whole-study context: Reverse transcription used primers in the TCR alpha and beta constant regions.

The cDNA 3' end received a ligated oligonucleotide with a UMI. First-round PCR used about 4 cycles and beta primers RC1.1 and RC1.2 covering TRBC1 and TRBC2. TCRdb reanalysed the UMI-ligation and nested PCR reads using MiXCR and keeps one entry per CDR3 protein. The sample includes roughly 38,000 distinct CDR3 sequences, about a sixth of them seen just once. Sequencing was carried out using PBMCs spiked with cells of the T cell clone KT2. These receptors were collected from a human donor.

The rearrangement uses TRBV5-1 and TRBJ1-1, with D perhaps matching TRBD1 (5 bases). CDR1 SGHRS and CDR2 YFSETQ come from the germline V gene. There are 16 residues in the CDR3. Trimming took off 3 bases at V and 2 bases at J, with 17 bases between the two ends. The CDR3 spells CASSSGSERGNTEAFF. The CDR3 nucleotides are TGCGCCAGCAGCTCTGGTTCGGAAAGGGGCAACACTGAAGCTTTCTTT.

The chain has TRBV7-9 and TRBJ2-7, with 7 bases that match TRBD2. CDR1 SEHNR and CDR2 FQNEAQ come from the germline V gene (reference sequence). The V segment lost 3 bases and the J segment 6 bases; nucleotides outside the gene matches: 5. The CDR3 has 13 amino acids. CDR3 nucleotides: TGTGCCAGCAGCTTCCCGACTAGCACCGAGCAGTACTTC. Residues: CASSFPTSTEQYF. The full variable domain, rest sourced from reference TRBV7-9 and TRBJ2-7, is DTGVSQNPRHKITKRGQNVTFRCDPISEHNRLYWYRQTLGQGPEFLTYFQNEAQLEKSRLLSDRFSAERPKGSFSTLEIQRTEQGDSAMYLCASSFPTSTEQYFGPGTRLTVT.

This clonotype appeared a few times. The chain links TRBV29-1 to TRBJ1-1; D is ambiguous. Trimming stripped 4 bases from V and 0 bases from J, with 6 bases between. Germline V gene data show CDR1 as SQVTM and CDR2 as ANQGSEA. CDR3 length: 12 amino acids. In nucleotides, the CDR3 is TGCAGCGTTGGACCCCTGAACACTGAAGCTTTCTTT. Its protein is CSVGPLNTEAFF.

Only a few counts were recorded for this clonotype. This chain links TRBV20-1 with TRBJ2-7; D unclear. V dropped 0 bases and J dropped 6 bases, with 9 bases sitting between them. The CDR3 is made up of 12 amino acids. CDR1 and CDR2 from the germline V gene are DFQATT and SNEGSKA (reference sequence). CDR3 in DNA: TGCAGTGCTAGAGAGTCCCAGCGCGAGCAGTACTTC. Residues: CSARESQREQYF.

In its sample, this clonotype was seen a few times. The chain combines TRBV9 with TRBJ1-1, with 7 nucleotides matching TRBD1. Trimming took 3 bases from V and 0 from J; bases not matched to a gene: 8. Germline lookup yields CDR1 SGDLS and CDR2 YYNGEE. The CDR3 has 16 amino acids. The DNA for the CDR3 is TGTGCCAGCAGCGCAGAGAGGGGACAGCTGAACACTGAAGCTTTCTTT. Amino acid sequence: CASSAERGQLNTEAFF.

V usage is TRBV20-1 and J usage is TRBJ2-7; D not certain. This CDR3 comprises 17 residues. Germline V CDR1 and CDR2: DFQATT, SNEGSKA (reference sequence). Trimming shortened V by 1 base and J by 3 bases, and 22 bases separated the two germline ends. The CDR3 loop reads CSARGAQGNGRIYEQYF. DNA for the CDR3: TGCAGTGCTAGAGGTGCGCAAGGGAATGGAAGGATCTACGAGCAGTACTTC.

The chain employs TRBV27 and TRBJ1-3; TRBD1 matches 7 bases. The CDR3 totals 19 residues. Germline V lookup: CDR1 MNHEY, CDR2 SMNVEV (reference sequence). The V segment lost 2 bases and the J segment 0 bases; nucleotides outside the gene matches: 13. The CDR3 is CASSLRHLTGLNSGNTIYF. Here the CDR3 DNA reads TGTGCCAGCAGTTTAAGGCATCTGACAGGGCTTAACTCTGGAAACACCATATATTTT.

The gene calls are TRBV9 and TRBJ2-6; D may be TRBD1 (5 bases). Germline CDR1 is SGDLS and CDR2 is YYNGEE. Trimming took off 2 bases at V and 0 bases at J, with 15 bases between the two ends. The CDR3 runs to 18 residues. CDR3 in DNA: TGTGCCAGCAGCGTGCACTCTGGGCAGGGCTCTGGGGCCAACGTCCTGACTTTC. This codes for CASSVHSGQGSGANVLTF.

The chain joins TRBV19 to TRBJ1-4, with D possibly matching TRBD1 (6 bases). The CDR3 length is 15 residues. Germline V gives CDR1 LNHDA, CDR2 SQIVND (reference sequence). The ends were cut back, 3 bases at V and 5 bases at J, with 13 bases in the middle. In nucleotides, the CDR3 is TGTGCCAGTAGTATTCGGACAGCTCAGAATGAAAAACTGTTTTTT. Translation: CASSIRTAQNEKLFF.

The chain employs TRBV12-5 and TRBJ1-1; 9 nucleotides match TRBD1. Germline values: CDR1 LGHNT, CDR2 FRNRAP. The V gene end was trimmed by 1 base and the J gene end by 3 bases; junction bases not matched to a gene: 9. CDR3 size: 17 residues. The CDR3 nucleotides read TGTGCTAGTGGTTTGGAAGGGACAGGGACGGGGTACACTGAAGCTTTCTTT. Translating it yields CASGLEGTGTGYTEAFF. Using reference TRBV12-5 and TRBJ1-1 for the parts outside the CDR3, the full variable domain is DARVTQTPRHKVTEMGQEVTMRCQPILGHNTVFWYRQTMMQGLELLAYFRNRAPLDDSGMPKDRFSAEMPDATLATLKIQPSEPRDSAVYFCASGLEGTGTGYTEAFFGQGTRLTVV.

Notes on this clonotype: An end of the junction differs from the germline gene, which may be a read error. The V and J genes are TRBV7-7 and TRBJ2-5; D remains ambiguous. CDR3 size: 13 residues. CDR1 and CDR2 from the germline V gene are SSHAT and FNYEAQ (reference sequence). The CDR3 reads CASSLGQVETQYF. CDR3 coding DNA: TGTGCTAGCAGCTTAGGTCAGGTAGAGACCCAGTACTTC.

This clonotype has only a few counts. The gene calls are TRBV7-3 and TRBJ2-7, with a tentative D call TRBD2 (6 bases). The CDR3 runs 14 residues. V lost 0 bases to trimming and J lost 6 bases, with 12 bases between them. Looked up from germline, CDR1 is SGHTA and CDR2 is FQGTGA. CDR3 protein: CASSLTPGVSEQYF. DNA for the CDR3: TGTGCCAGCAGCTTAACCCCGGGGGTGAGCGAGCAGTACTTC.

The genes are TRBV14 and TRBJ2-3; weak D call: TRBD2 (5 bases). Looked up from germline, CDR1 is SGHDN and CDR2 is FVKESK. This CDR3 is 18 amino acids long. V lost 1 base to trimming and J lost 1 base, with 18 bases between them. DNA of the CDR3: TGTGCCAGCAGCCAAGGTAGCGCCGGGTGGTATGGCACAGATACGCAGTATTTT. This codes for CASSQGSAGWYGTDTQYF. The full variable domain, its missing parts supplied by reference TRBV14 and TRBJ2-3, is EAGVTQFPSHSVIEKGQTVTLRCDPISGHDNLYWYRRVMGKEIKFLLHFVKESKQDESGMPNNRFLAERTGGTYSTLKVQPAELEDSGVYFCASSQGSAGWYGTDTQYFGPGTRLTVL.

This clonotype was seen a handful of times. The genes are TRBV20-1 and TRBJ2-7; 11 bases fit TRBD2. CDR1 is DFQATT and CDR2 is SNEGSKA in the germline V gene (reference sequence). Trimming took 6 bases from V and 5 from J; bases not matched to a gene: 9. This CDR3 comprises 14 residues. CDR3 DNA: TGCAGTGCCGACCTAGCGGGAGGTCGGGACGAGCAGTACTTC. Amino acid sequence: CSADLAGGRDEQYF.

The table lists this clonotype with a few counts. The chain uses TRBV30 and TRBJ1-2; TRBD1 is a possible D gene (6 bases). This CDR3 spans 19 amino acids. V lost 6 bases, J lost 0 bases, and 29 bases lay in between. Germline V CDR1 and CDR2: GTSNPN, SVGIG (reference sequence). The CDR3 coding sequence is TGTGCCTGCGTTCGGCACGGGGACACTCTGTATTCACCTAACTATGGCTACACCTTC. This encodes CACVRHGDTLYSPNYGYTF.

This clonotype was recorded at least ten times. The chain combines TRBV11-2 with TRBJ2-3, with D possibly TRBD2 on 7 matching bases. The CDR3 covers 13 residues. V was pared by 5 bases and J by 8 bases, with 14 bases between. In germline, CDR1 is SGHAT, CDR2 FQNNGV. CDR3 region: CASSPYRGATQYF. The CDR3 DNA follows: TGTGCCAGCAGCCCTTATCGGGGGGCTACGCAGTATTTT.

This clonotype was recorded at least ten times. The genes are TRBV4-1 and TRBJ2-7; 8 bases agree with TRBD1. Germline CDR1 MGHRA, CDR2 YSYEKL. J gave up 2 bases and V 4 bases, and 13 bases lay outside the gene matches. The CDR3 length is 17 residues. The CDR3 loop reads CASSPQGVTVRAYEQYF. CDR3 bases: TGCGCCAGCAGCCCACAGGGGGTAACAGTAAGGGCCTACGAGCAGTACTTC.

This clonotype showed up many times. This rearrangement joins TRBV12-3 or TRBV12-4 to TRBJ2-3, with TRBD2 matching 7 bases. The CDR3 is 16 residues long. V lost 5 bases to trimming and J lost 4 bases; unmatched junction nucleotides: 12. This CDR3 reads CASSPAGSGRADTQYF. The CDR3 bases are TGTGCCAGCAGTCCCGCGGGTTCGGGGAGGGCAGATACGCAGTATTTT.

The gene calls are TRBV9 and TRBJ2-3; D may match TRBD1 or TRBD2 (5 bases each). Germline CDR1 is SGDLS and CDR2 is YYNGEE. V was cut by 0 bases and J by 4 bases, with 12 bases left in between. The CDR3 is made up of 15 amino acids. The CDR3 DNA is TGTGCCAGCAGCGTAGCTACAGGAGGAGCAGATACGCAGTATTTT. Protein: CASSVATGGADTQYF.

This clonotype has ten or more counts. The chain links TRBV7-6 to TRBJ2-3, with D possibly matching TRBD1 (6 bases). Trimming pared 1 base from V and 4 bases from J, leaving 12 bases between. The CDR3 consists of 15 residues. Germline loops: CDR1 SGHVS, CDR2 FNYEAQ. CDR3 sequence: CASSLGPAGADTQYF. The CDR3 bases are TGTGCCAGCAGCTTAGGACCAGCAGGGGCAGATACGCAGTATTTT.

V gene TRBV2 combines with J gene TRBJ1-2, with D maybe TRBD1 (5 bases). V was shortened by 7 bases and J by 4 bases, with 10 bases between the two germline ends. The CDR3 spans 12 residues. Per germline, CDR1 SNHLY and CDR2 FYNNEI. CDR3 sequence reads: CASKRDGYGYTF. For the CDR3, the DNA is TGTGCCAGCAAACGGGACGGCTATGGCTACACCTTC.